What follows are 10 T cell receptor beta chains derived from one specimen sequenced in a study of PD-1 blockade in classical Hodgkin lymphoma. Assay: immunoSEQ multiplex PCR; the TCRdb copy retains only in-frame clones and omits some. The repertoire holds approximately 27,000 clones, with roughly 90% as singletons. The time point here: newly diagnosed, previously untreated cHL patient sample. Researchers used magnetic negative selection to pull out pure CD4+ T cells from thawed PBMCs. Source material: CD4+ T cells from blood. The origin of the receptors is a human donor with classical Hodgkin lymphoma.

The CDR3 DNA follows: TGTGCCAGCAGCTTAGTTTCCTTAGCGCTGAGCTCCTACAATGAGCAGTTCTTC. Its protein is CASSLVSLALSSYNEQFF. The gene calls are TRBV7-7 and TRBJ2-1; weak D call: TRBD2 (5 bases). The CDR3 covers 18 residues. Germline assignment: CDR1 SSHAT and CDR2 FNYEAQ (reference sequence). V shed 1 base and J shed 0 bases, with 16 bases lying between them.

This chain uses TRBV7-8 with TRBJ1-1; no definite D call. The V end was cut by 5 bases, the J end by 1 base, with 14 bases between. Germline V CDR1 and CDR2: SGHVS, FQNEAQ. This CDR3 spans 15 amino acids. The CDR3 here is CASSLEGGWNTEAFF. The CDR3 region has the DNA TGTGCCAGCAGCCTCGAGGGAGGGTGGAACACTGAAGCTTTCTTT.

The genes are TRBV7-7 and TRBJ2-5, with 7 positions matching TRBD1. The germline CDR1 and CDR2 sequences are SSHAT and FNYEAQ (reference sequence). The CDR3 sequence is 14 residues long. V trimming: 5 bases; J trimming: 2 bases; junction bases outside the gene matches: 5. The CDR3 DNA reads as TGTGCCAGCAGCAGCCGGGACAGACAAGAGACCCAGTACTTC. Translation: CASSSRDRQETQYF.

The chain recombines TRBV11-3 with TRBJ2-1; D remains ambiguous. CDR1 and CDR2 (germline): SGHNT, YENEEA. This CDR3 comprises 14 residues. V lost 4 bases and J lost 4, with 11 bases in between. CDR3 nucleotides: TGTGCCAGCAGCTCCCCCCCAGGATACAATGAGCAGTTCTTC. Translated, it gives CASSSPPGYNEQFF. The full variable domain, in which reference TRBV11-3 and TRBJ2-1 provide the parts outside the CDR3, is EAGVVQSPRYKIIEKKQPVAFWCNPISGHNTLYWYLQNLGQGPELLIRYENEEAVDDSQLPKDRFSAERLKGVDSTLKIQPAELGDSAVYLCASSSPPGYNEQFFGPGTRLTVL.

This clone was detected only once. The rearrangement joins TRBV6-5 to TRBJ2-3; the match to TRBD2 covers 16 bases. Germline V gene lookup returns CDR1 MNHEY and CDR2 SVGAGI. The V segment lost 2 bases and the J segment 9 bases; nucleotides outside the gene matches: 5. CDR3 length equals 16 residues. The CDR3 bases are TGTGCCAGCAGTTACCAGGGACTAGCGGGAGGGGTCACGCAGTATTTT. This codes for CASSYQGLAGGVTQYF.

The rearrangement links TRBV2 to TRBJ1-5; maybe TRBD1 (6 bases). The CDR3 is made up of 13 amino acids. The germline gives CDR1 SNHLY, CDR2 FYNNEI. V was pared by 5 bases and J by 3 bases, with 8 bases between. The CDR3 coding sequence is TGTGCCAGCAGTCGGGACAACAATCAGCCCCAGCATTTT. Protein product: CASSRDNNQPQHF. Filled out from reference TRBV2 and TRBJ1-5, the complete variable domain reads EPEVTQTPSHQVTQMGQEVILRCVPISNHLYFYWYRQILGQKVEFLVSFYNNEISEKSEIFDDQFSVERPDGSNFTLKIRSTKLEDSAMYFCASSRDNNQPQHFGDGTRLSIL.

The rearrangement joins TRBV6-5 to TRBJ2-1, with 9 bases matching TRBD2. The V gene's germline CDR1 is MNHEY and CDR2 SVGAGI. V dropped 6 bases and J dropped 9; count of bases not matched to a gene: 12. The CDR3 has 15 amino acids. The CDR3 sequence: CASSRLAGTIGEQFF. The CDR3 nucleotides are TGTGCCAGCAGCCGCCTAGCGGGAACTATCGGTGAGCAGTTCTTC.

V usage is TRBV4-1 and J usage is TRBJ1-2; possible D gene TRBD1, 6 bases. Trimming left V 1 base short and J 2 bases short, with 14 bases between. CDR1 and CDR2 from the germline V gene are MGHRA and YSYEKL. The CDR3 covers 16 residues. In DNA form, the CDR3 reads TGCGCCAGCAGCCAAGGTGAGGCAGGGGAGAACTATGGCTACACCTTC. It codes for CASSQGEAGENYGYTF.

This CDR3 is CASSPQETQYF. The CDR3 region has the DNA TGTGCCAGCAGTCCACAGGAGACCCAGTACTTC. The chain recombines TRBV6-6 with TRBJ2-5; no reliable D call. V gave up 5 bases and J gave up 5 bases, with 6 bases separating them. The CDR3 extends over 11 amino acids. CDR1 MNHNY and CDR2 SVGAGI come from the germline V gene (reference sequence).

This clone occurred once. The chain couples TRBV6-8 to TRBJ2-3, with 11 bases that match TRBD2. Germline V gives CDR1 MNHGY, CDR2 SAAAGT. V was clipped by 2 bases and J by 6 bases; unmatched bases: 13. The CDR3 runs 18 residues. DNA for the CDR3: TGTGCCAGCAGTTACAATCTCCGGCCTAGCGGGAGGTGCGATACGCAGTATTTT. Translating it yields CASSYNLRPSGRCDTQYF.